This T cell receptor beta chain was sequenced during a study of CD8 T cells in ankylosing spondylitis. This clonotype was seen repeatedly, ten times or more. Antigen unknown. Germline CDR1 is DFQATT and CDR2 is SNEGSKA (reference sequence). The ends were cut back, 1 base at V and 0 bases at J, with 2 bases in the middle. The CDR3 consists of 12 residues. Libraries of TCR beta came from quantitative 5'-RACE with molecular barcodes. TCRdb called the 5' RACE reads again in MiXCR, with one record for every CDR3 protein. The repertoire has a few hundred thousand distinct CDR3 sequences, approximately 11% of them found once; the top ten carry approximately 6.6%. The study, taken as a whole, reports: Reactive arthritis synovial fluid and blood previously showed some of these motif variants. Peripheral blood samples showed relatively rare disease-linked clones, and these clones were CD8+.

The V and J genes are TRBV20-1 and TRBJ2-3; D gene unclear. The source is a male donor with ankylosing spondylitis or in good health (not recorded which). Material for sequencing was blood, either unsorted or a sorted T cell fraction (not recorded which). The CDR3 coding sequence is TGCAGTGCTAGAGGAAGCACAGATACGCAGTATTTT. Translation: CSARGSTDTQYF.